The clone carrying this T cell receptor (beta chain) was found once. The CDR3 extends over 11 amino acids. CDR1 is SQVTM, CDR2 ANQGSEA, per germline. Trimming shortened V by 8 bases and J by 3 bases, and 9 bases separated the two germline ends. Methods used by the authors: Reference gene primer amplification gave nucleated cell count estimates. This table comes from immunoSEQ multiplex PCR, and its TCRdb copy is limited to in-frame clones, with some not included. V, J and clone size reflect that table, while D and trimming were determined from the DNA. Among around 100,000 clones listed, about 90% were seen once. These data originate in a study of blood T cell repertoires in COVID-19. Study-level background: Specimens from acute and convalescent COVID-19 originated in the United States, Italy and Spain. PBMCs, B-cell-depleted T cells, or T cells were the source of the cDNA or gDNA that made up the material.

This chain connects TRBV29-1 to TRBJ2-3, with D uncertain. The source of this sequence is a man between 50 and 59 years old with acute or convalescent COVID-19. Sequenced material: peripheral blood. CDR3 bases: TGCAGCTCGGCGTATACAGATACGCAGTATTTT. Its protein product is CSSAYTDTQYF.